The T cell receptor (beta chain) under discussion was sequenced for a study of T cell responses to AZD1222 COVID-19 vaccine. The wider study: Some second doses came at about 4 weeks and others at about 12 weeks; these were pooled.

Clones were sequenced by immunoSEQ multiplex PCR, and TCRdb holds only the in-frame ones, with some missing. The repertoire holds around 120,000 clones, with 85% to 90% as singletons. Material: peripheral blood, obtained on day 0 of AZD1222 vaccination. The clonotype originates from an adult in good health.

The CDR3 nucleotides are TGCGCCAGCAGCTTGGGGGACAGGGAAGTTAATGAAAAACTGTTTTTT. This codes for CASSLGDREVNEKLFF. This chain uses TRBV5-1 with TRBJ1-4; TRBD1 aligns across 9 bases. Germline V gene sequence: CDR1 SGHRS, CDR2 YFSETQ. Losses at the gene ends were 0 bases for V and 4 bases for J; bases not matched to a gene: 4. CDR3 length: 16 residues.